This T cell receptor beta chain was profiled in a study of cytomegalovirus exposure and HLA in healthy donors. The overall study: From 150 million to 200 million T cells, an earlier analysis saw 117 million unique TCR beta sequences.

On this clone itself: The antigen is undetermined.

It was with 60 Vbeta and 13 Jbeta primers that the PCR ran. The assay was immunoSEQ multiplex PCR, and TCRdb's table has in-frame clones only and misses some. The sample yields 90,000 to 130,000 clones, around three quarters seen once. Though nominally healthy at sampling, donors likely had unrecorded immune exposures. The trim removed 2 bases at V and 0 bases at J, leaving 10 bases unmatched. This CDR3 is built from 16 residues. Germline lookup yields CDR1 SQVTM and CDR2 ANQGSEA. Regarding the study as a whole: HLA alleles were associated with around 17,000 TCR beta sequences in a later analysis at 0.05 false discovery rate.

The sequenced sample was PBMCs. This receptor was taken from a man aged 25-45 years in good health and CMV-seropositive. The chain links TRBV29-1 to TRBJ2-7; 7 bases line up with TRBD1. In DNA form, the CDR3 reads TGCAGCGTTGAAACCCCAGAGGGGGCTTTCTCCTACGAGCAGTACTTC. The encoded protein is CSVETPEGAFSYEQYF.